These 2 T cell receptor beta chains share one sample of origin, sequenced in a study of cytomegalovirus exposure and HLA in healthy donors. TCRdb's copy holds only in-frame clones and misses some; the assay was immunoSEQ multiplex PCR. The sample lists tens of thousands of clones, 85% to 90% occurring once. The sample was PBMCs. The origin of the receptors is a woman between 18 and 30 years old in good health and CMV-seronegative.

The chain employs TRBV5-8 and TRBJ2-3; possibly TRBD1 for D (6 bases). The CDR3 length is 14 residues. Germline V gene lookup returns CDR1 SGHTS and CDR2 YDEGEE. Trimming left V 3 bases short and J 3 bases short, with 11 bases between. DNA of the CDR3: TGTGCCAGCAGCTCAGGGACAATGACAGATACGCAGTATTTT. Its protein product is CASSSGTMTDTQYF.

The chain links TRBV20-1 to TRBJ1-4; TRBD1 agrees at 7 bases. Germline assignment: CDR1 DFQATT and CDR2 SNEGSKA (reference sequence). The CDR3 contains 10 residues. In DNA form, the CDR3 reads TGCGCCTCAGGGGGTGAAAAACTGTTTTTT. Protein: CASGGEKLFF.